The text below deals with one T cell receptor (beta chain). Its antigen remains unknown. Trimming stripped 1 base from V and 1 base from J, with 8 bases between. Germline V CDR1 and CDR2: SGHRS, YFSETQ. The CDR3 covers 14 residues. This entry belongs to a study of cytomegalovirus exposure and HLA in healthy donors. Points from the study as a whole: Per a later analysis, about 17,000 TCR beta sequences showed association with HLA alleles at 0.05 false discovery rate. Later on, analysis showed that most CMV-associated TCR beta chains appeared to be HLA-restricted. Some V segments, including TRBV6-2 and TRBV6-3, were excluded as indistinguishable.

A multiplex PCR was run with 60 Vbeta primers and 13 Jbeta primers. Here immunoSEQ multiplex PCR was the method, and the copy in TCRdb shows in-frame clones only, minus some. The repertoire holds 100,000 or so clones, with about 80% as singletons. The V and J genes are TRBV5-1 and TRBJ1-1; TRBD1 might be the D (5 bases). The sequenced material came from PBMCs. The sequence was obtained from a female donor in good health and CMV-seropositive. The CDR3 loop is CASSLLRANTEAFF. For the CDR3, the DNA is TGCGCCAGCAGCTTGCTCAGGGCGAACACTGAAGCTTTCTTT. Combining the CDR3 with reference TRBV5-1 and TRBJ1-1 gives the whole variable domain KAGVTQTPRYLIKTRGQQVTLSCSPISGHRSVSWYQQTPGQGLQFLFEYFSETQRNKGNFPGRFSGRQFSNSRSEMNVSTLELGDSALYLCASSLLRANTEAFFGQGTRLTVV.